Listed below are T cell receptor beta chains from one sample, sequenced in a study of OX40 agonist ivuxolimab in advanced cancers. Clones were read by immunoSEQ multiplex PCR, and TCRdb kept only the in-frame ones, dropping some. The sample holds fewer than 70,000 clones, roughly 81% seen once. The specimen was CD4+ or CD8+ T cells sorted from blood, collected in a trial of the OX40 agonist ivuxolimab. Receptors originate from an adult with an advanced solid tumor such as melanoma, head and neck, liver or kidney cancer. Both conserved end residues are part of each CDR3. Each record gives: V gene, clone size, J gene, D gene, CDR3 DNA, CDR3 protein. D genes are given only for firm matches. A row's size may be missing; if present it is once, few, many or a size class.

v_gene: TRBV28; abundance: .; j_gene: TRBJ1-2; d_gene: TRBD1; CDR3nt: TGTGCCAGCAGCGACCGAGGGTACCGGACAGGGGGTAATGGCTACACCTTC; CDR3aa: CASSDRGYRTGGNGYTF
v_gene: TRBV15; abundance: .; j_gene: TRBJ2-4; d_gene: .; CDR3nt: TGTGCCACCAGTCCAGAGAAGCCGGGACAGCGGGCAAACATTCAGTACTTC; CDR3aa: CATSPEKPGQRANIQYF
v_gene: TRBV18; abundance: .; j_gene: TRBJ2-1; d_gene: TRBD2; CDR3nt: TGTGCCAGCTCACCAGGAGTAGCGGGTGACAATGAGCAGTTCTTC; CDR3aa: CASSPGVAGDNEQFF
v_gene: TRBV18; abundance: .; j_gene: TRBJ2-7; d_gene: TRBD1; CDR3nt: TGTGCCAGCTCACCACGGGGGGACAGGGGTCGCTACGAGCAGTACTTC; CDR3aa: CASSPRGDRGRYEQYF
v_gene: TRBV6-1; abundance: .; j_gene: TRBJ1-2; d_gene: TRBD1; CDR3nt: TGTGCCAGCAGTGCCCGGGGGACAGGGGCCTTCAATGGCTACACCTTC; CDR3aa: CASSARGTGAFNGYTF
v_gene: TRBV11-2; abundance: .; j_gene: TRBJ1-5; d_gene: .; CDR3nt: TGTGCCAGCTCCTCGAGGGGTCAGCCCCAGCATTTT; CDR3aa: CASSSRGQPQHF
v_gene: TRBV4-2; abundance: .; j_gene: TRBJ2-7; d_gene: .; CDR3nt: TGTGCCAGCAGCCAAGATGCGGGGGCGAGGGGGGCCTCCTACGAGCAGTACTTC; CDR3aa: CASSQDAGARGASYEQYF
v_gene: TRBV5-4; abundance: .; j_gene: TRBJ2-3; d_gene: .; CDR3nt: TGTGCCAGCAGCTTGGGTCAGACTTCAACAGATACGCAGTATTTT; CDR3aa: CASSLGQTSTDTQYF
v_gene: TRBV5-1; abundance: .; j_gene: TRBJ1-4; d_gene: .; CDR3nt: TGCGCCAGCAGCTTAACAGCGTTTAATGAAAAACTGTTTTTT; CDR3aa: CASSLTAFNEKLFF
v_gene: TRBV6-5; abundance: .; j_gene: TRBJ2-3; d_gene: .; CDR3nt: TGTGCCAGCAGCCGCCCCAGGCAGGATACGCAGTATTTT; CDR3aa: CASSRPRQDTQYF
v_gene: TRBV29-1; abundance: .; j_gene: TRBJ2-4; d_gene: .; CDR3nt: TGCAGCGTTGAGGAAGTCGAGCTAAACATTCAGTACTTC; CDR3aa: CSVEEVELNIQYF
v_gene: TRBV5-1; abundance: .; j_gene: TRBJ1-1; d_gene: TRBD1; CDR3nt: TGCGCCAGCAGCGAGGGACAGGGGGGAACTGAAGCTTTCTTT; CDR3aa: CASSEGQGGTEAFF
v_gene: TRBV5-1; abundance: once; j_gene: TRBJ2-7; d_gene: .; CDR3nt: TGCGCCAGCAGCTTCCAGGGGAGCGGGGACGAGCAGTACTTC; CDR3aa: CASSFQGSGDEQYF
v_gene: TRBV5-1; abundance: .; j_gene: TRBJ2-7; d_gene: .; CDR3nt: TGCGCCAGCGGCCTGGGGAGTCGTGACGAGCAGTACTTC; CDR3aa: CASGLGSRDEQYF
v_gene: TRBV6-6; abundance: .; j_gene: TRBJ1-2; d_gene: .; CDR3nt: TGTGCCAGCAGTTACTCAGGCCGATCTAACTATGGCTACACCTTC; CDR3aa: CASSYSGRSNYGYTF
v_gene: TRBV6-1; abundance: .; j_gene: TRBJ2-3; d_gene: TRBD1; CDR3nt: TGTGCCAGCAGGACAGGGCAAGGGCAGTATTTT; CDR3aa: CASRTGQGQYF
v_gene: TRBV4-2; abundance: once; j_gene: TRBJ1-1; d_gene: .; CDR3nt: TGTGCCAGCAGCCAAAATGAAGGGGGTTACACTGAAGCTTTCTTT; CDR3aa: CASSQNEGGYTEAFF
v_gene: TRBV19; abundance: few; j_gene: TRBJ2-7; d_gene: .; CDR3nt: TGTGCCAGTAGTATAGGGTTGATGCCATCCTACGAGCAGTACTTC; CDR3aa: CASSIGLMPSYEQYF
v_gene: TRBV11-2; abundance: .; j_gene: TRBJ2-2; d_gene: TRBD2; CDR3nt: TGTGCCAGCAGCTTTAGCGGGAGAGAGTCCGGGGAGCTGTTTTTT; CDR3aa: CASSFSGRESGELFF